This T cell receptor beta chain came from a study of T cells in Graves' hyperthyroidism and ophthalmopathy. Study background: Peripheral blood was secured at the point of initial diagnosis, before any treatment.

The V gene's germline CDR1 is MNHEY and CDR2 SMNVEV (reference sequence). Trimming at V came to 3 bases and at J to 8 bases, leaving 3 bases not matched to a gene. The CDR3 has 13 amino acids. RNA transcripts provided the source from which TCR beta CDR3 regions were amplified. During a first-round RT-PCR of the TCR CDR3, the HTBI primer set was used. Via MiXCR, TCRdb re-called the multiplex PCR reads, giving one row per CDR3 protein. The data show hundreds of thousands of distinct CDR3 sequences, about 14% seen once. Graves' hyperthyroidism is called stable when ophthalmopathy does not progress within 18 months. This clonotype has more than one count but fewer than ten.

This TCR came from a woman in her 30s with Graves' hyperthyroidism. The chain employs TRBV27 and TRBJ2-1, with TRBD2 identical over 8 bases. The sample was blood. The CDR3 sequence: CASSFGRGDEQFF. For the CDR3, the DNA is TGTGCCAGCAGTTTCGGGAGGGGCGATGAGCAGTTCTTC.